Below are 15 T cell receptor beta chains sequenced from a single sample in a study of T cells in Graves' hyperthyroidism and ophthalmopathy (dated by TCRdb to between 2017 and 2020). Library preparation was by multiplex PCR. TCRdb lists the instrument as Illumina HiSeq 2000. The TCR beta CDR3 regions were amplified from the RNA transcripts. For the first round of RT-PCR on the TCR CDR3, the HTBI primer set was used together with the Qiagen OneStep RT-PCR kit. The raw public reads went through TCRdb reprocessing: fastp at Q25, MiXCR clone calling, in-frame beta chains kept. Each entry merges the rows of one CDR3 protein and shows their most common DNA and genes. This sample holds some 500,000 distinct CDR3 sequences; around 15% were observed only once. 15% to 20% of the sample comes from the top ten. Sequenced: blood. Every receptor here comes from a woman aged 18 to 35 with Graves' hyperthyroidism.

In this sample, this clonotype turned up many times. V usage is TRBV6-1 and J usage is TRBJ1-4; D gene ambiguous. There are 15 residues in the CDR3. Deletions cut 6 bases from V and 8 bases from J, with 19 bases between. The germline V gene has CDR1 MNHNS and CDR2 SASEGT. The CDR3 nucleotides are TGTGCCAGCAGAGATGGACGGCCTCGAACAGAAAAACTGTTTTTT. Translated: CASRDGRPRTEKLFF.

The rearrangement uses TRBV19 and TRBJ2-6, with D unclear. The CDR3 has 16 amino acids. V was pared by 4 bases and J by 0 bases, with 10 bases between. Germline V gene sequence: CDR1 LNHDA, CDR2 SQIVND (reference sequence). The CDR3 protein is CASSTRRPSGANVLTF. CDR3 bases: TGTGCCAGTAGTACCCGACGGCCCTCTGGGGCCAACGTCCTGACTTTC.

This clonotype was picked up many times. The chain has TRBV19 and TRBJ1-5; weak D call: TRBD1 (5 bases). From germline, CDR1 is LNHDA and CDR2 SQIVND (reference sequence). The CDR3 extends over 13 amino acids. V shed 3 bases and J shed 5 bases, with 8 bases lying between them. The CDR3 reads CASSIQGDQPQHF. The CDR3 coding sequence is TGTGCCAGTAGTATCCAGGGAGATCAGCCCCAGCATTTT.

The sample holds many counts of this clonotype. The genes are TRBV27 and TRBJ2-7; tentatively, D is TRBD2 (5 bases). Per the germline V gene, CDR1 is MNHEY and CDR2 is SMNVEV (reference sequence). V lost 2 bases and J lost 1, with 18 bases in between. This CDR3 comprises 17 residues. The CDR3 is CASSLQPADRLSYEQYF. The CDR3 DNA is TGTGCCAGCAGTTTACAGCCAGCCGACCGACTATCCTACGAGCAGTACTTC.

As concerns this clonotype: A single base separates this from a much larger clone, so it may be a read error. This sequence joins TRBV24-1 and TRBJ2-4, with D maybe TRBD1 (6 bases). Between the trimmed V and J ends, which lost 4 bases and 0 bases, there was a span of 15 bases. The V gene's germline CDR1 is KGHDR and CDR2 SFDVKD. The CDR3 extends over 17 amino acids. The CDR3 nucleotides are TGTGCCACCAGTGACACCGGGACATGGCTAGCCAAAAACATTCAGTACTTC. The encoded protein is CATSDTGTWLAKNIQYF.

In the case of this clonotype: A much larger clone sits a single nucleotide away, making a read error possible. V is TRBV2 and J is TRBJ2-7; 7 bases agree with TRBD2. This CDR3 is built from 10 residues. Trimming cost V 10 bases and J 3 bases; bases outside gene matches: 0. CDR1 is SNHLY and CDR2 is FYNNEI in the germline V gene. Written as DNA, the CDR3 is TGTGCCACGGGGGGCTACGAGCAGTACTTC. Amino acid sequence: CATGGYEQYF. Full variable domain (rest looked up from reference TRBV2 and TRBJ2-7): EPEVTQTPSHQVTQMGQEVILRCVPISNHLYFYWYRQILGQKVEFLVSFYNNEISEKSEIFDDQFSVERPDGSNFTLKIRSTKLEDSAMYFCATGGYEQYFGPGTRLTVT.

On this clonotype: A read error may account for a junction end that differs from germline. The V gene is TRBV4-1, the J gene TRBJ2-7; D is unresolved. CDR1 is MGHRA, CDR2 YSYEKL, per germline. The CDR3 loop spans 14 amino acids. The CDR3 DNA is TGCGCCAGCAGCCAAGGGGCCACTACCTACGAGCAGTGCTTC. This encodes CASSQGATTYEQCF.

This clonotype appeared many times. This chain joins TRBV7-2 and TRBJ2-3, with 12 bases that match TRBD2. The V segment lost 5 bases and the J segment 6 bases; nucleotides outside the gene matches: 12. In germline, CDR1 is SGHTA, CDR2 FQGNSA. This CDR3 comprises 17 residues. The CDR3 loop is CASSRLRTSGTGDTQYF. For the CDR3, the DNA is TGTGCCAGCAGCAGACTCCGGACTAGCGGGACGGGGGATACGCAGTATTTT.

Here the CDR3 DNA reads TGTGCCAGCAGCGGGATTTCAGCGGGCACAGATACGCAGTATTTT. Translated: CASSGISAGTDTQYF. The chain uses TRBV5-8 and TRBJ2-3; a possible D gene is TRBD2 (5 bases). Germline loops: CDR1 SGHTS, CDR2 YDEGEE. The length of the CDR3 is 15 residues. Between the trimmed V and J ends, which lost 4 bases and 1 base, there was a span of 13 bases. The full variable domain, with the rest looked up from reference TRBV5-8 and TRBJ2-3, is EAGVTQSPTHLIKTRGQQATLRCSPISGHTSVYWYQQALGLGLQFLLWYDEGEERNRGNFPPRFSGRQFPNYSSELNVNALELEDSALYLCASSGISAGTDTQYFGPGTRLTVL.

The V call is TRBV9, the J call TRBJ2-2; TRBD2 aligns across 9 bases. Germline loops: CDR1 SGDLS, CDR2 YYNGEE. This CDR3 region has 17 residues. The J segment lost 4 bases and the V segment lost 0 bases, leaving 7 bases of the junction unmatched. In nucleotides, the CDR3 is TGTGCCAGCAGCGTAGGACTAGCGGAATTCTCCACCGGGGAGCTGTTTTTT. Protein product: CASSVGLAEFSTGELFF.

This clonotype showed up just once. V usage is TRBV30 and J usage is TRBJ1-2, with D perhaps TRBD1 (5 bases). V was clipped by 4 bases and J by 0 bases, with 15 bases between them. Germline lookup yields CDR1 GTSNPN and CDR2 SVGIG (reference sequence). This CDR3 comprises 15 residues. CDR3 bases: TGTGCCTGGATTCATAGGGGATTTACTAACTATGGCTACACCTTC. It specifies CAWIHRGFTNYGYTF.

The V gene is TRBV6-5, the J gene TRBJ2-3; D may be TRBD2 (6 bases). The ends were cut back, 1 base at V and 2 bases at J, with 7 bases in the middle. In germline, CDR1 is MNHEY, CDR2 SVGAGI. The CDR3 loop spans 14 amino acids. DNA of the CDR3: TGTGCCAGCAGTTACTTAGCGGCCACAGATACGCAGTATTTT. Translating it yields CASSYLAATDTQYF.

There are many counts of this clonotype. The chain couples TRBV18 to TRBJ2-1; 14 bases line up with TRBD2. V lost 4 bases and J lost 4; bases outside the gene matches: 6. The CDR3 covers 17 residues. The V gene's germline CDR1 is KGHSH and CDR2 LQKENI. The CDR3 coding sequence is TGTGCCAGCTCACGACTAGCGGGAGGGTTCAGTTACAATGAGCAGTTCTTC. Protein: CASSRLAGGFSYNEQFF.

This clonotype was picked up many times. The rearrangement links TRBV2 to TRBJ2-3; 12 bases map to TRBD2. The germline V gene encodes CDR1 SNHLY and CDR2 FYNNEI. V lost 6 bases and J lost 0; bases outside the gene matches: 16. This CDR3 spans 20 amino acids. CDR3 nucleotides: TGTGCCAGCAGCGACCAACCTCTGGGGCTAGCGGGAGGGAGCACAGATACGCAGTATTTT. It codes for CASSDQPLGLAGGSTDTQYF.

This clonotype was seen a few times. At one end the junction does not follow the germline gene, possibly because of a read error. The chain is built from TRBV7-7 and TRBJ2-1; TRBD1 aligns across 8 bases. The CDR3 has 12 amino acids. Germline V CDR1 and CDR2: SSHAT, FNYEAQ (reference sequence). CDR3 sequence: CASSLQGGEQFF. As DNA, the CDR3 is TGTGCTAGCAGCTTACAGGGGGGTGAGCAGTTCTTC.